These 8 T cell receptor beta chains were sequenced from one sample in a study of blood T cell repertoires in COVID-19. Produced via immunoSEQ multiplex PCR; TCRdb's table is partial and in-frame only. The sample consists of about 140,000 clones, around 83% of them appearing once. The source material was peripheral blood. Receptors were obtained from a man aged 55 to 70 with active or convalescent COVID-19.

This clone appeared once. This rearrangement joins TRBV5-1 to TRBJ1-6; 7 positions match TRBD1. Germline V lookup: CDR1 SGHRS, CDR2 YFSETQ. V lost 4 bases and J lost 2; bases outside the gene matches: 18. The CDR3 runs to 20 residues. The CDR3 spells CASSRNVPTGDGTYNSPLHF. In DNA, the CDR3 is TGCGCCAGCAGCCGCAACGTCCCAACAGGGGACGGAACCTATAATTCACCCCTCCACTTT.

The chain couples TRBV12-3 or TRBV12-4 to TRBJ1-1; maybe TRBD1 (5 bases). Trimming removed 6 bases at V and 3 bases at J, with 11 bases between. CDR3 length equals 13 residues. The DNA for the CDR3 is TGTGCCAGCAGCCTCGACAGCGACACTGAAGCTTTCTTT. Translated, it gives CASSLDSDTEAFF.

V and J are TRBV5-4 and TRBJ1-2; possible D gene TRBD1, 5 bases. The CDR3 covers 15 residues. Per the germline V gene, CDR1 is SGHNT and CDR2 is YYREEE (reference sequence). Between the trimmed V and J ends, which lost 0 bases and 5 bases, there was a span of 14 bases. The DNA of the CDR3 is TGTGCCAGCAGCTTGGAGTCCAGGGCGGGGTATGGCTACACCTTC. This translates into CASSLESRAGYGYTF.

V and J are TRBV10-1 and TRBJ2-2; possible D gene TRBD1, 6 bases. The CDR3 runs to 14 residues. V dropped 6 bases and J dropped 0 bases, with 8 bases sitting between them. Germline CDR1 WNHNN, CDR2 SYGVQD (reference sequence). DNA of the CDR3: TGCGCCAGCAGGAGGGACACGAACACCGGGGAGCTGTTTTTT. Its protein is CASRRDTNTGELFF.

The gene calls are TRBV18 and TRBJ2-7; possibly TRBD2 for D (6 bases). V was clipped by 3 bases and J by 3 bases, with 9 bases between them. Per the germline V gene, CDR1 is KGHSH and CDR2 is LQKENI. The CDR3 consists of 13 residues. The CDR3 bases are TGTGCCAGCTCACCGTCGGGAGACTACGAGCAGTACGTC. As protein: CASSPSGDYEQYV.

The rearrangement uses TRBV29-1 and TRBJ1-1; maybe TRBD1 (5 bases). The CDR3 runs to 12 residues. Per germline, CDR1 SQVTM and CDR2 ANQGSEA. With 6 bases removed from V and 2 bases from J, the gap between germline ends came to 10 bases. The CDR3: CSVVTANTEAFF. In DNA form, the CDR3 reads TGCAGCGTGGTGACAGCTAACACTGAAGCTTTCTTT.

CDR3 in amino acids: CASSHQGQGVGELFF. Here the CDR3 DNA reads TGTGCCAGCAGCCACCAGGGACAGGGGGTCGGGGAGCTGTTTTTT. The chain links TRBV3-1 (or the pseudogene TRBV3-2) to TRBJ2-2; 11 bases map to TRBD1. This CDR3 comprises 15 residues. The J segment lost 7 bases and the V segment lost 3 bases, leaving 4 bases of the junction unmatched. Germline V gene lookup returns CDR1 LGHDT and CDR2 YNNKEL (reference sequence).

The CDR3: CASSSPPGAGANVLTF. CDR3 nucleotide sequence: TGTGCCAGCAGCTCGCCTCCCGGGGCTGGGGCCAACGTCCTGACTTTC. This chain connects TRBV11-3 to TRBJ2-6; tentatively, D is TRBD2 (5 bases). V gave up 4 bases and J gave up 2 bases, with 12 bases separating them. Germline V gene sequence: CDR1 SGHNT, CDR2 YENEEA. This CDR3 region has 16 residues.